This T cell receptor (beta chain) came from a study of identical twins. This clonotype was found a few times. From the 5' RACE reads, TCRdb called clonotypes with MiXCR, one entry per CDR3 protein. This table has around 340,000 distinct CDR3 sequences, approximately 13% appearing once. The CDR3 has 20 residues. After removal of 3 bases from V and 1 base from J, the junction contained 13 bases not matched to a gene. Germline CDR1 and CDR2: MNHEY and SVGEGT. Another study also made use of these data, one on yellow fever vaccine responses in identical twins.

This sequence joins TRBV6-2 or TRBV6-3 and TRBJ2-5; TRBD2 agrees at 14 bases. The specimen was CD8+ T cells sorted from blood. This receptor was taken from a woman aged 18-29 years in good health. The chain's CDR3 is CASSYGPTSGGALVQETQYF. Written as DNA, the CDR3 is TGTGCCAGCAGTTATGGCCCGACTAGCGGGGGGGCCCTGGTCCAAGAGACCCAGTACTTC.